This passage covers 11 T cell receptor beta chains from one sample sequenced in a study of cytomegalovirus exposure and HLA in healthy donors. PCR used 60 Vbeta primers and 13 Jbeta primers. Sequencing used immunoSEQ multiplex PCR; TCRdb keeps in-frame clones, though not all of them. This table has under 200,000 clones, 70% to 90% appearing once. Source material: PBMCs. The receptors originated from a woman aged 30 to 39 in good health and CMV-seronegative.

CDR3 residues: CASWADGTQYF. In DNA form, the CDR3 reads TGTGCCAGCTGGGCCGATGGTACGCAGTATTTT. The V and J genes are TRBV6-5 and TRBJ2-3; no reliable D call. CDR1 is MNHEY, CDR2 SVGAGI, per germline. The V end lost 8 bases, the J end lost 8 bases, and 11 bases lay between the germline ends. This CDR3 is 11 amino acids long.

V usage is TRBV9 and J usage is TRBJ2-5; TRBD1 is a possible D gene (5 bases). V was clipped by 0 bases and J by 5 bases, with 11 bases between them. Per germline, CDR1 SGDLS and CDR2 YYNGEE. The CDR3 is 14 amino acids. The DNA of the CDR3 is TGTGCCAGCAGCGTAGGCCCGGCAGGGGAGACCCAGTACTTC. The encoded protein is CASSVGPAGETQYF.

The chain links TRBV19 to TRBJ2-1; maybe TRBD2 (6 bases). The germline gives CDR1 LNHDA, CDR2 SQIVND (reference sequence). CDR3 length equals 14 residues. The V and J ends lost 6 bases and 6 bases respectively, with 15 bases between them. For the CDR3, the DNA is TGTGCCAGTAGAGGCCCGGGAGCGGGCAATGAGCAGTTCTTC. It is translated as CASRGPGAGNEQFF.

The V gene is TRBV5-1, the J gene TRBJ1-2; 9 bases are shared with TRBD1. V shed 4 bases and J 8 bases; nucleotides not matched to a gene: 6. Germline V gives CDR1 SGHRS, CDR2 YFSETQ. The CDR3 spans 13 residues. The CDR3 nucleotides are TGCGCCAGCAGCCACGACAGGGGGGAGGGCTACACCTTC. Amino acids: CASSHDRGEGYTF. The full variable domain, completed using reference TRBV5-1 and TRBJ1-2, is KAGVTQTPRYLIKTRGQQVTLSCSPISGHRSVSWYQQTPGQGLQFLFEYFSETQRNKGNFPGRFSGRQFSNSRSEMNVSTLELGDSALYLCASSHDRGEGYTFGSGTRLTVV.

The chain links TRBV29-1 to TRBJ2-1; TRBD2 agrees at 13 bases. The CDR3 has 17 amino acids. The V segment lost 1 base and the J segment 4 bases; nucleotides outside the gene matches: 7. Looked up from germline, CDR1 is SQVTM and CDR2 is ANQGSEA. The CDR3, as DNA: TGCAGCGTTGAAGGGGGACTAGCGGGGATTACATACAATGAGCAGTTCTTC. Its protein is CSVEGGLAGITYNEQFF.

V and J are TRBV19 and TRBJ1-4, with D perhaps TRBD1 (6 bases). Germline CDR1 LNHDA, CDR2 SQIVND (reference sequence). This CDR3 has 15 amino acids. V lost 6 bases, J lost 8 bases, and 19 bases lay in between. CDR3: CASSHLGAGDEKLFF. The DNA of the CDR3 is TGTGCCAGTAGCCACCTGGGGGCGGGGGACGAAAAACTGTTTTTT.

The rearrangement joins TRBV6-5 to TRBJ1-2; TRBD1 matches 10 bases. The CDR3 length is 14 residues. Trimming removed 7 bases from V and 6 bases from J; junction bases left unmatched: 8. Germline V lookup: CDR1 MNHEY, CDR2 SVGAGI. CDR3 residues: CASKGTGAGNGYTF. The CDR3, as DNA: TGTGCCAGCAAAGGGACAGGGGCCGGAAATGGCTACACCTTC.

The chain couples TRBV30 to TRBJ2-7, with D possibly matching TRBD1 (6 bases). V dropped 4 bases and J dropped 5 bases, with 18 bases sitting between them. The CDR3 length is 14 residues. Per germline, CDR1 GTSNPN and CDR2 SVGIG (reference sequence). CDR3 protein: CAWTRGPQPHEQYF. Here the CDR3 DNA reads TGTGCCTGGACCAGGGGACCTCAGCCCCACGAGCAGTACTTC.

J is TRBJ2-5 and V is TRBV6-1; no clear D. Trimming cost V 0 bases and J 9 bases, with 5 bases left between them. The germline V gene encodes CDR1 MNHNS and CDR2 SASEGT. The CDR3 totals 11 residues. For the CDR3, the DNA is TGTGCCAGCAGTGAAGCACCGGCCCAGTACTTC. Translating gives CASSEAPAQYF.

The rearrangement joins TRBV28 to TRBJ2-5; 8 positions agree with TRBD1. The trim removed 4 bases at V and 5 bases at J, leaving 9 bases unmatched. This CDR3 region has 15 residues. Germline loops: CDR1 MDHEN, CDR2 SYDVKM. CDR3 protein: CASSSSGTGLETQYF. CDR3 in DNA: TGTGCCAGCAGTTCCTCCGGGACAGGACTGGAGACCCAGTACTTC.

This rearrangement joins TRBV10-3 to TRBJ2-4; the D gene is possibly TRBD1 (6 bases). Germline lookup yields CDR1 ENHRY and CDR2 SYGVKD. V dropped 10 bases and J dropped 5 bases, with 15 bases sitting between them. The CDR3 sequence is 13 residues long. The CDR3 loop reads CATHRDNENIQYF. The CDR3 nucleotides read TGTGCCACCCACCGGGACAACGAAAACATTCAGTACTTC.